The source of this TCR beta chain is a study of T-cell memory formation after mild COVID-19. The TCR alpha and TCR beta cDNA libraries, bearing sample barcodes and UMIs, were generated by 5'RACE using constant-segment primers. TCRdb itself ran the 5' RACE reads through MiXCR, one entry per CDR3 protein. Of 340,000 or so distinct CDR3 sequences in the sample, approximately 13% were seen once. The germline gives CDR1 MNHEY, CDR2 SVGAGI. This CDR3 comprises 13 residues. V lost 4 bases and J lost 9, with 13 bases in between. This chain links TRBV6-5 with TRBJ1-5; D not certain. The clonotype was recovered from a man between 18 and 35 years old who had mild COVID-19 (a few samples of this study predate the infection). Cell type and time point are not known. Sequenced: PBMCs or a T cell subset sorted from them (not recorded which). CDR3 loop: CASSSGPIGPQHF. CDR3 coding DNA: TGTGCCAGCAGTTCGGGTCCTATTGGGCCCCAGCATTTT.